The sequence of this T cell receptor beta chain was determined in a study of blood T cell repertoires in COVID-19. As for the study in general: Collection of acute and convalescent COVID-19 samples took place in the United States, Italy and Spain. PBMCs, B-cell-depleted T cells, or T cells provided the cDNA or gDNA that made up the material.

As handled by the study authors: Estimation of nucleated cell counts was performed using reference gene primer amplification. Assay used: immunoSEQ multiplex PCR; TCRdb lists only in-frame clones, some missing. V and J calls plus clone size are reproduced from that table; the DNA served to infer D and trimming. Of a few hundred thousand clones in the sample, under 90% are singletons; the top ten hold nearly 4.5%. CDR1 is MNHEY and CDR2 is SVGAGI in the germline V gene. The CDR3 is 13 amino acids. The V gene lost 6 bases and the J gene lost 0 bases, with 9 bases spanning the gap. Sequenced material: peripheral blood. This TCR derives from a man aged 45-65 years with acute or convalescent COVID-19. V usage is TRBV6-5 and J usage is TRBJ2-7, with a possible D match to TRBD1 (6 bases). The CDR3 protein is CASSRDNSYEQYF. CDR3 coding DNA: TGTGCCAGCAGCCGGGACAACTCCTACGAGCAGTACTTC.